The TCR beta chain described here comes from a study of T cells in Graves' hyperthyroidism and ophthalmopathy. There were TCR beta CDR3 regions amplified from RNA transcripts. TCR CDR3 underwent first-round RT-PCR with the HTBI primer set. Each CDR3 protein is one row after TCRdb ran MiXCR on the multiplex PCR reads. The sample lists about 410,000 distinct CDR3 sequences, about 14% occurring once. CDR1 is DFQATT, CDR2 SNEGSKA, per germline (reference sequence). The V segment lost 4 bases and the J segment 4 bases; nucleotides outside the gene matches: 2. The CDR3 length is 13 residues. Specimen: blood. The chain carries TRBV20-1 and TRBJ1-1; 11 bases line up with TRBD1. This sequence was found in a woman in her thirties with Graves' ophthalmopathy. CDR3 in amino acids: CSAIGTGGTEAFF. The CDR3 nucleotides read TGCAGTGCTATCGGGACAGGGGGCACTGAAGCTTTCTTT.